Following are 17 T cell receptor beta chains from one sample sequenced in a study of control samples from healthy donors and cancer patients. Here immunoSEQ multiplex PCR was the method, and the copy in TCRdb shows in-frame clones only, minus some. The repertoire holds some 200,000 clones, with around 94% as singletons. Sequencing was carried out using blood. These receptor sequences come from a man between 50 and 59 years old in good health.

V is TRBV9 and J is TRBJ1-1; D call uncertain. The CDR3 has 13 amino acids. Trimming removed 3 bases at V and 5 bases at J, with 11 bases between. Germline assignment: CDR1 SGDLS and CDR2 YYNGEE. CDR3 loop: CASSAYMGTEAFF. The CDR3 DNA is TGTGCCAGCAGCGCCTACATGGGTACTGAAGCTTTCTTT.

The chain links TRBV5-1 to TRBJ2-6, with 7 bases fitting TRBD2. The CDR3 consists of 15 residues. J lost 2 bases, V lost 9 bases, and 8 bases had no gene match. CDR1 is SGHRS and CDR2 is YFSETQ in the germline V gene. CDR3 loop: CATEMGGPGANVLTF. CDR3 nucleotides: TGCGCCACCGAGATGGGAGGGCCTGGGGCCAACGTCCTGACTTTC. Together with reference TRBV5-1 and TRBJ2-6, the CDR3 gives the full variable domain: KAGVTQTPRYLIKTRGQQVTLSCSPISGHRSVSWYQQTPGQGLQFLFEYFSETQRNKGNFPGRFSGRQFSNSRSEMNVSTLELGDSALYLCATEMGGPGANVLTFGAGSRLTVL.

This clone was observed a single time. The chain is built from TRBV2 and TRBJ2-7; D ambiguous. The CDR3 consists of 10 residues. Germline lookup yields CDR1 SNHLY and CDR2 FYNNEI. Trimming shortened V by 0 bases and J by 9 bases, and 3 bases separated the two germline ends. The CDR3: CASSEAGQYV. The CDR3 nucleotides are TGTGCCAGCAGTGAAGCCGGGCAGTACGTC.

This chain connects TRBV10-2 to TRBJ1-5; a weak D match, TRBD1 (5 bases). The CDR3 is made up of 15 amino acids. V was pared by 0 bases and J by 4 bases, with 10 bases between. CDR1 and CDR2 (germline): WSHSY, SAAADI. This chain's CDR3 is CASSESRGLNQPQHF. DNA for the CDR3: TGCGCCAGCAGTGAGTCGAGGGGTTTGAATCAGCCCCAGCATTTT.

In DNA form, the CDR3 reads TGTGCCAGCAGTGAAGGTAACGTGAACACTGAAGCTTTCTTT. Translated, it gives CASSEGNVNTEAFF. This rearrangement joins TRBV2 to TRBJ1-1, with no clear D. The germline CDR1 and CDR2 sequences are SNHLY and FYNNEI. The CDR3 consists of 14 residues. The V end was cut by 1 base, the J end by 0 bases, with 6 bases between.

Comments on this clone: The junction does not match germline at one end; this may be a read error. The chain has TRBV19 and TRBJ1-2; a weak D match, TRBD1 (5 bases). Germline CDR1 reads LNHDA; CDR2 reads SQIVND (reference sequence). The CDR3 length is 15 residues. Written as DNA, the CDR3 is TGTGCCAGTAGTATTCTGACGGGGCAATCCTATAGCTACACCTTC. Its translation is CASSILTGQSYSYTF. Based on the CDR3 plus reference TRBV19 and TRBJ1-2, the full variable domain is DGGITQSPKYLFRKEGQNVTLSCEQNLNHDAMYWYRQDPGQGLRLIYYSQIVNDFQKGDIAEGYSVSREKKESFPLTVTSAQKNPTAFYLCASSILTGQSYSYTFGSGTRLTVV.

The CDR3 sequence: CAWSDRGDRVNTGELFF. CDR3 nucleotides: TGTGCCTGGAGCGACCGGGGGGACAGGGTAAACACCGGGGAGCTGTTTTTT. The rearrangement links TRBV30 to TRBJ2-2, with TRBD1 identical over 9 bases. Trimming at V came to 3 bases and at J to 2 bases, leaving 10 bases not matched to a gene. CDR3 size: 17 residues. Germline CDR1 reads GTSNPN; CDR2 reads SVGIG (reference sequence).

The chain combines TRBV5-4 with TRBJ2-2, with a tentative D call TRBD2 (7 bases). Germline loops: CDR1 SGHNT, CDR2 YYREEE (reference sequence). V was shortened by 5 bases and J by 6 bases, with 17 bases between the two germline ends. There are 15 residues in the CDR3. CDR3: CASRGRGALSGELFF. The CDR3 DNA sequence: TGTGCCAGCAGGGGACGGGGGGCGTTGTCCGGGGAGCTGTTTTTT.

The chain couples TRBV7-3 to TRBJ2-5; TRBD2 aligns across 10 bases. CDR3 length: 20 amino acids. The V gene's germline CDR1 is SGHTA and CDR2 FQGTGA. Trimming took 8 bases from V and 7 from J; bases not matched to a gene: 28. CDR3 coding DNA: TGTGCCAGCCGACATGACAGAAGTCGGACTAGCGGTTCTGATGGGGGGACCCAGTACTTC. Its protein is CASRHDRSRTSGSDGGTQYF.

The chain employs TRBV5-4 and TRBJ1-2; 8 nucleotides agree with TRBD1. V shed 4 bases, J shed 6 bases, and the junction held 2 bases outside the gene matches. CDR3 length equals 12 residues. Germline V lookup: CDR1 SGHNT, CDR2 YYREEE (reference sequence). The CDR3 reads CASSGQGNGYTF. In nucleotides, the CDR3 is TGTGCCAGCAGCGGACAGGGCAATGGCTACACCTTC. The full variable domain, in which reference TRBV5-4 and TRBJ1-2 provide the parts outside the CDR3, is ETGVTQSPTHLIKTRGQQVTLRCSSQSGHNTVSWYQQALGQGPQFIFQYYREEENGRGNFPPRFSGLQFPNYSSELNVNALELDDSALYLCASSGQGNGYTFGSGTRLTVV.

The J gene is TRBJ2-7, the V gene TRBV2; the D gene could be TRBD1 or TRBD2 (5 bases each). Germline-derived CDR1 and CDR2 are SNHLY and FYNNEI. CDR3 length: 12 residues. V lost 6 bases and J 2 bases, leaving 8 bases between the germline ends. The DNA of the CDR3 is TGTGCCAGCAGCCCGGGGCCCTACGAGCAGTACGTC. Its protein product is CASSPGPYEQYV.

The chain recombines TRBV9 with TRBJ1-1; D might be TRBD1 (6 bases). The CDR3 runs 15 residues. Germline CDR1 reads SGDLS; CDR2 reads YYNGEE. The V end was cut by 0 bases, the J end by 1 base, with 10 bases between. CDR3 sequence (DNA): TGTGCCAGCAGCGTAGACGGCAGGGGGAACACTGAAGCTTTCTTT. It translates to CASSVDGRGNTEAFF.

The CDR3 region is CASPFTGQGIYEQYF. For the CDR3, the DNA is TGTGCCAGCCCCTTTACGGGACAGGGTATTTACGAGCAGTACTTC. The rearrangement joins TRBV2 to TRBJ2-7; 9 bases line up with TRBD1. The trim removed 8 bases at V and 4 bases at J, leaving 12 bases unmatched. Germline lookup yields CDR1 SNHLY and CDR2 FYNNEI. The CDR3 consists of 15 residues.

This rearrangement joins TRBV3-1 (or the pseudogene TRBV3-2) to TRBJ2-3; no reliable D call. Trimming removed 8 bases at V and 3 bases at J, with 9 bases between. The CDR3 spans 12 residues. Germline-derived CDR1 and CDR2 are LGHDT and YNNKEL (reference sequence). The CDR3 DNA sequence: TGTGCCAGCTCATTGGGGACAGATACGCAGTATTTT. Residues: CASSLGTDTQYF.

The table lists this clone with a count of one. The chain has TRBV5-1 and TRBJ1-4; 10 bases are shared with TRBD1. V dropped 3 bases and J dropped 8; count of bases not matched to a gene: 7. The CDR3 has 15 residues. The germline V gene encodes CDR1 SGHRS and CDR2 YFSETQ. The CDR3, as DNA: TGCGCCAGCAGCTCCACCGGGACAGGGGACGAAAAACTGTTTTTT. It translates to CASSSTGTGDEKLFF. The full variable domain, rest sourced from reference TRBV5-1 and TRBJ1-4, is KAGVTQTPRYLIKTRGQQVTLSCSPISGHRSVSWYQQTPGQGLQFLFEYFSETQRNKGNFPGRFSGRQFSNSRSEMNVSTLELGDSALYLCASSSTGTGDEKLFFGSGTQLSVL.

The sample holds one count of this clone. The sample holds other DNA sequences that translate to the same CDR3. The V call is TRBV5-1, the J call TRBJ1-5; no clear D. The CDR3 sequence is 14 residues long. CDR1 and CDR2 from the germline V gene are SGHRS and YFSETQ. Trimming left V 0 bases short and J 2 bases short, with 6 bases between. For the CDR3, the DNA is TGCGCCAGCAGCTTGGAGGGCGGCAATCAGCCCCAGCATTTT. This translates into CASSLEGGNQPQHF.

In its sample, this clone was seen a few times. The J gene is TRBJ1-1, the V gene TRBV29-1, with 10 bases fitting TRBD1. Germline trimming cut 1 base from V and 4 bases from J; bases unmatched to any gene: 9. The CDR3 contains 16 residues. Germline lookup yields CDR1 SQVTM and CDR2 ANQGSEA. CDR3: CSVEASRGQGFTEAFF. CDR3 bases: TGCAGCGTTGAAGCCAGTCGGGGACAGGGGTTCACTGAAGCTTTCTTT.